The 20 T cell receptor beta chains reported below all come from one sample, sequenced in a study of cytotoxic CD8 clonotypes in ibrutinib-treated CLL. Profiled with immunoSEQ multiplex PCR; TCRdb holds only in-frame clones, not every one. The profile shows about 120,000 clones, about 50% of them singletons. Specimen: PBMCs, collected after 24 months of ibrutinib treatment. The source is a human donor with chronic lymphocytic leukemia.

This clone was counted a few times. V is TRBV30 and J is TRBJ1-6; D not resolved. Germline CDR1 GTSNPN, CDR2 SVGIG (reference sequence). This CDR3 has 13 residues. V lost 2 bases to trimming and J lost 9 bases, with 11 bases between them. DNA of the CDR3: TGTGCCTGGAGTCTTGTAGTCAGTTCACCCCTCCACTTT. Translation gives CAWSLVVSSPLHF.

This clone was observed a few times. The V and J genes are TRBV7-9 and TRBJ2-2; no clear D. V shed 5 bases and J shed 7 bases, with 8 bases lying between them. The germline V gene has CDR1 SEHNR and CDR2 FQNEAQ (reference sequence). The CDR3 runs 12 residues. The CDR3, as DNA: TGTGCCAGCAGCCCCCAGGACGGGGAGCTGTTTTTT. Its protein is CASSPQDGELFF.

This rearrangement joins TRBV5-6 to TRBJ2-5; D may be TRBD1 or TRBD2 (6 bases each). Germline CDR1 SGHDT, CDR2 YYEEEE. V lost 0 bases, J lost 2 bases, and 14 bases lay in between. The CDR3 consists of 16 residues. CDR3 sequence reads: CASSLVRGANQETQYF. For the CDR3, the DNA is TGTGCCAGCAGCTTGGTTAGGGGGGCCAATCAAGAGACCCAGTACTTC. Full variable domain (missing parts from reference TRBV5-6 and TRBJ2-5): DAGVTQSPTHLIKTRGQQVTLRCSPKSGHDTVSWYQQALGQGPQFIFQYYEEEERQRGNFPDRFSGHQFPNYSSELNVNALLLGDSALYLCASSLVRGANQETQYFGPGTRLLVL.

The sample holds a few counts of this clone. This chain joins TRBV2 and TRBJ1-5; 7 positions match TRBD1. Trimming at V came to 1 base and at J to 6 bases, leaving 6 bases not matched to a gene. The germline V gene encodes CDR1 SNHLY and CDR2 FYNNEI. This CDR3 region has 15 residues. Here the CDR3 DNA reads TGTGCCAGCAGTGAAGAAAGGGGGCTGGGTCAGCCCCAGCATTTT. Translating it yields CASSEERGLGQPQHF.

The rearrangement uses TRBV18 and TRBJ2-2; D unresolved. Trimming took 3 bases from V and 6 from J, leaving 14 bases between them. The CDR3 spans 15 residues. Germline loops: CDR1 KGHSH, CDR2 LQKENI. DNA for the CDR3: TGTGCCAGCTCACCCCTCACGAGAATGGCCGGGGAGCTGTTTTTT. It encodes CASSPLTRMAGELFF.

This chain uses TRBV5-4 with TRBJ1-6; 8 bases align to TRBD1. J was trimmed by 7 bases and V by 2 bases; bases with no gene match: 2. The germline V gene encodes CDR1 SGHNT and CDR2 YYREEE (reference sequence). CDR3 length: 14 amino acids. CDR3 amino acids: CASSLGTGNSPLHF. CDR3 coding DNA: TGTGCCAGCAGCTTAGGGACAGGAAATTCACCCCTCCACTTT.

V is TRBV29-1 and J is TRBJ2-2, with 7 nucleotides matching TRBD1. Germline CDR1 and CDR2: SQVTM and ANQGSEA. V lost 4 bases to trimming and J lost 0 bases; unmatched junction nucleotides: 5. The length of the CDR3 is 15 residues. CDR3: CSVGGTASNTGELFF. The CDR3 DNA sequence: TGCAGCGTTGGGGGGACAGCATCGAACACCGGGGAGCTGTTTTTT.

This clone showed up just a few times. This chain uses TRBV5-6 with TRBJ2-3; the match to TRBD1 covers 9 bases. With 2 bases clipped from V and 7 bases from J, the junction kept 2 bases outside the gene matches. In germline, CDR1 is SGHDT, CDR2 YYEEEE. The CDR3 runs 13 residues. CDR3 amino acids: CASSFDRGNTQYF. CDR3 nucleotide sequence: TGTGCCAGCAGCTTTGACAGGGGGAATACGCAGTATTTT.

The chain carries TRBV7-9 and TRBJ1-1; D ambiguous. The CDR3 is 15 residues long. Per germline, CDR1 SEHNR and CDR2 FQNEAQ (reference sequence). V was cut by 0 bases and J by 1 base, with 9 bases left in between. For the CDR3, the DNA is TGTGCCAGCAGCTTAGCCCGAGGATGGAACACTGAAGCTTTCTTT. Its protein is CASSLARGWNTEAFF. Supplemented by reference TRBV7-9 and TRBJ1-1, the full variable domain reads DTGVSQNPRHKITKRGQNVTFRCDPISEHNRLYWYRQTLGQGPEFLTYFQNEAQLEKSRLLSDRFSAERPKGSFSTLEIQRTEQGDSAMYLCASSLARGWNTEAFFGQGTRLTVV.

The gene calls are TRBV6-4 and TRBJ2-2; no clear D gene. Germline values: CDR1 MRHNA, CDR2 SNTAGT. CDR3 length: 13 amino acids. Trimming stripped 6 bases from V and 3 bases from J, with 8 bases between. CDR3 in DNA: TGTGCCAGCAGGGGAAGAGACACCGGGGAGCTGTTTTTT. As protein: CASRGRDTGELFF.

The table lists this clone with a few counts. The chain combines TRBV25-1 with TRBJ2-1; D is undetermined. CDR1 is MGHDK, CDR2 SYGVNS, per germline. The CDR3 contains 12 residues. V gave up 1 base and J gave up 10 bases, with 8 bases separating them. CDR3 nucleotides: TGTGCCAGCAGTGAATTTTCGGAGGAGCAGTTCTTC. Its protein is CASSEFSEEQFF.

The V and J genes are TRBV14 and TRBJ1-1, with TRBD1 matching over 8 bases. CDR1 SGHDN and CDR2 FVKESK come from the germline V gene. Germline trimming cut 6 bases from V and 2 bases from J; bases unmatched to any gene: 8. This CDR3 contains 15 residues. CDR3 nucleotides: TGTGCCAGCAGTCCCAGGACAGGGCCTAACACTGAAGCTTTCTTT. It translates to CASSPRTGPNTEAFF.

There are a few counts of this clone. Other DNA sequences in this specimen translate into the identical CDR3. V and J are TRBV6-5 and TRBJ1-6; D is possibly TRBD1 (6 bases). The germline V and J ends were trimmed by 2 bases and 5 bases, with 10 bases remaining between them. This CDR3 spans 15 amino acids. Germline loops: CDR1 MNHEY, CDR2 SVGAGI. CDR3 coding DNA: TGTGCCAGCAGTTACCGAGGGGGTGATAATTCACCCCTCCACTTT. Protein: CASSYRGGDNSPLHF.

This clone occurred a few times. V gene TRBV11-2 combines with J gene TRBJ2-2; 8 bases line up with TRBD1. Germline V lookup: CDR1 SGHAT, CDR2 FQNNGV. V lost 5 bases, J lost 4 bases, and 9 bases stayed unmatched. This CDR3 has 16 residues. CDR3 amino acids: CASSPRGTGPTGELFF. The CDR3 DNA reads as TGTGCCAGCAGCCCTAGAGGGACAGGCCCCACCGGGGAGCTGTTTTTT.

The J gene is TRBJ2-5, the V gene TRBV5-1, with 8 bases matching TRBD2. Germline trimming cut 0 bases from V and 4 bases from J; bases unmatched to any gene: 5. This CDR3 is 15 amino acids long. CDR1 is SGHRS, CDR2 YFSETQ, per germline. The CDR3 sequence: CASSLGAGAGETQYF. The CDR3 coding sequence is TGCGCCAGCAGCTTGGGAGCGGGGGCGGGAGAGACCCAGTACTTC.

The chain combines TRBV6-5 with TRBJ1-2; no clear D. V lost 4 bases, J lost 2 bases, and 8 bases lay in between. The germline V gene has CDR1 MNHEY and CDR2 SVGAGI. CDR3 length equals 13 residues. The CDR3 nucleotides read TGTGCCAGCAGTTGGGTAGGGAACTATGGCTACACCTTC. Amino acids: CASSWVGNYGYTF.

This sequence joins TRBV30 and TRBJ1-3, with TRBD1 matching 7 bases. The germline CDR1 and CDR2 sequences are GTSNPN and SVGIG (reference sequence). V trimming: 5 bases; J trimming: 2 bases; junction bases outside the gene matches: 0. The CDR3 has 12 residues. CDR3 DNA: TGTGCCTGGGACAGGGCTGGAAACACCATATATTTT. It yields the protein CAWDRAGNTIYF.

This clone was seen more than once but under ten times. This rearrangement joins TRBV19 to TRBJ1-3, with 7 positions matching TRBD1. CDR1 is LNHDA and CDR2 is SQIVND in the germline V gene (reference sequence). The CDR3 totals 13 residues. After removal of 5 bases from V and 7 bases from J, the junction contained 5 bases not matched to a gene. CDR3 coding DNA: TGTGCCAGTAGTGTGATGACAGGGAACACCATATATTTT. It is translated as CASSVMTGNTIYF.

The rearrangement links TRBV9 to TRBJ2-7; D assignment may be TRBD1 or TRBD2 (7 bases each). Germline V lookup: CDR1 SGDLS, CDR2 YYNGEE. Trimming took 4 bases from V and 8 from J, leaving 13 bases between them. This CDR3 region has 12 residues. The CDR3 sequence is CASSPGGAKQYF. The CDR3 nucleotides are TGTGCCAGCAGCCCAGGGGGGGCGAAGCAGTACTTC.

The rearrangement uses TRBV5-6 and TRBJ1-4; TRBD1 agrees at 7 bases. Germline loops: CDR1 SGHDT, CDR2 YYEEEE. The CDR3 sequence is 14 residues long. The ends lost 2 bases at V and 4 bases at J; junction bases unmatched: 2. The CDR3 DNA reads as TGTGCCAGCAGCTTACAGGGGCTTAATGAAAAACTGTTTTTT. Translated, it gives CASSLQGLNEKLFF.